The 3 T cell receptor beta chains listed next were all sequenced from one sample in a study of T-cell memory formation after mild COVID-19 (dated by TCRdb to the early 2020s). Library prep was done by 5' RACE. The instrument was an Illumina NovaSeq 6000. TCRdb reanalyzed the raw reads on its own, using fastp at Q25 for trimming and MiXCR for clone calling, and kept in-frame beta chains. Rows with one shared CDR3 protein collapse into an entry with the most common genes and DNA. Here the sample has 200,000 to 250,000 distinct CDR3 sequences; 15% occur a single time. Jointly, the top ten make up about 2% of the sample. The specimen was PBMCs or a T cell subset sorted from them (not recorded which). Every receptor here comes from an adult woman who had mild COVID-19 (a few samples of this study predate the infection). The sample titles of this study are shuffled in the database, so cell type and time point are left out; the donor was told from shared clones.

This chain links TRBV7-9 with TRBJ2-3, with a tentative D call TRBD1 (6 bases). The CDR3 covers 16 residues. Trimming stripped 3 bases from V and 2 bases from J, with 15 bases between. CDR1 is SEHNR and CDR2 is FQNEAQ in the germline V gene (reference sequence). The CDR3 here is CASSLMAGASTDTQYF. The CDR3 bases are TGTGCCAGCAGCTTGATGGCAGGGGCCTCCACAGATACGCAGTATTTT.

The chain is built from TRBV2 and TRBJ1-2; 7 bases match TRBD1. The CDR3 is 13 residues long. Germline V gene lookup returns CDR1 SNHLY and CDR2 FYNNEI. Unmatched junction bases numbered 8, after V lost 6 bases and J lost 7 bases. In nucleotides, the CDR3 is TGTGCCAGCAGCGGGACAGCGTGGAGTGGCTACACCTTC. This codes for CASSGTAWSGYTF.

The V call is TRBV5-6, the J call TRBJ1-4; D not resolved. This CDR3 region has 13 residues. Germline lookup yields CDR1 SGHDT and CDR2 YYEEEE. V lost 2 bases to trimming and J lost 8 bases, with 10 bases between them. This CDR3 reads CASSFFYPEKLFF. The CDR3 nucleotides read TGTGCCAGCAGCTTTTTCTATCCGGAAAAACTGTTTTTT.